The text below deals with one TCR beta chain. CDR1 SQVTM and CDR2 ANQGSEA come from the germline V gene. The V and J ends lost 5 bases and 5 bases, in that order; junction bases with no gene match: 6. The CDR3 is 13 residues long. As originally analysed: From reference gene primer amplification, estimates of nucleated cell counts were derived. Data came from immunoSEQ multiplex PCR; TCRdb stores just in-frame clones and leaves some out. Clonal size and the V and J genes are those of that table, whereas D and trimming came from the DNA. The data contain under 300,000 clones, approximately 86% of them singletons. This entry comes from a study of blood T cell repertoires in COVID-19. The wider study: The United States, Italy and Spain were the sources of the acute and convalescent COVID-19 samples. The cDNA or gDNA used as material had been derived from T cells, B-cell-depleted T cells, or PBMCs.

Sequenced input: peripheral blood. The receptor was derived from a woman aged 70-85 years with active or convalescent COVID-19. The chain carries TRBV29-1 and TRBJ2-3; 8 nucleotides align to TRBD2. The chain's CDR3 is CSVPRGGIDTQYF. CDR3 in DNA: TGCAGCGTTCCTCGGGGGGGCATAGATACGCAGTATTTT.